This T cell receptor beta chain was identified during a study of cytotoxic CD8 clonotypes in ibrutinib-treated CLL. Measured with immunoSEQ multiplex PCR; TCRdb has only the in-frame clones, and not every one. The data show about 160,000 clones, more than 65% seen once. Findings and caveats of the study: In comparison with age-matched healthy donors, baseline clonality was higher and tracked circulating CD8+ T-cell counts. Baseline levels were approached again at progression, after clonality had risen at ibrutinib response.

This clone was detected a few times. What it binds is not known. Germline lookup yields CDR1 MGHRA and CDR2 YSYEKL. The V segment lost 0 bases and the J segment 12 bases; nucleotides outside the gene matches: 8. The CDR3 has 15 amino acids. Around 2 micrograms of genomic DNA from cryopreserved PBMCs went into TCR beta libraries. This specimen consisted of PBMCs, obtained after 12 months of ibrutinib treatment. J is TRBJ2-7 and V is TRBV4-1; 13 positions agree with TRBD2. The clonotype comes from a human donor with chronic lymphocytic leukemia. This chain's CDR3 is CASSQDLRTSGGSYF. The CDR3 DNA reads as TGCGCCAGCAGCCAAGACTTGAGGACTAGCGGGGGATCGTACTTC.